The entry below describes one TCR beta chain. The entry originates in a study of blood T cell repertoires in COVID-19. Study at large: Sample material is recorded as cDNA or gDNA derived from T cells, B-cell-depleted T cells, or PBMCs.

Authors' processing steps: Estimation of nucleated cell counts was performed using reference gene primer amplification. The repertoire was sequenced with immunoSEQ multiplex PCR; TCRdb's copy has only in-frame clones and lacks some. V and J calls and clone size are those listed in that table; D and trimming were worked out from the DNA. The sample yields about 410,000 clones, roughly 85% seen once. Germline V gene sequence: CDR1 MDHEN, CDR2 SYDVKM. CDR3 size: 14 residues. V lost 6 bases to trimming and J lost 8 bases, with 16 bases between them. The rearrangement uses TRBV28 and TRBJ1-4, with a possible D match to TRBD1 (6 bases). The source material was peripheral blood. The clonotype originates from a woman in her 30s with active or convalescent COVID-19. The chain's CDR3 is CASRPGATVEKLFF. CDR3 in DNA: TGTGCCAGCAGGCCAGGGGCGACGGTGGAAAAACTGTTTTTT.